This is a list of T cell receptor beta chains from one sample in a study of blood T cell repertoires in COVID-19. The method was immunoSEQ multiplex PCR; TCRdb's version includes in-frame clones alone and lacks a portion of them. The data contain roughly 86,000 clones, over 80% of them seen just once; the ten biggest clones take up almost 3.5%. What was sequenced was peripheral blood. The receptors shown here come from a man aged 45 to 65 with acute or convalescent COVID-19. The CDR3 runs from the conserved cysteine through the conserved F or W. A D gene is named only where the DNA matches it firmly. Clone sizes are given selectively: once, few, many, or a class where the clone is expanded.

>.|.|TRBJ1-5|TRBV24-1
TGTGCCACCAGTGATACTAGGACGGATCAGCCCCAGCATTTT
CATSDTRTDQPQHF
>.|.|TRBJ2-2|TRBV10-3
TGTGCCATCTCCAGAACGAACACCGGGGAGCTGTTTTTT
CAISRTNTGELFF
>.|TRBD1|TRBJ2-7|TRBV7-2
TGTGCCAGCAGTCGTACAGGGGGCACCGAGCAGTACTTC
CASSRTGGTEQYF
>once|TRBD1|TRBJ1-4|TRBV28
TGTGCCAGCAGTTTGGCACAGGGGCCAGGGGAAAAACTGTTTTTT
CASSLAQGPGEKLFF
>once|TRBD2|TRBJ2-2|TRBV7-8
TGTGCCAGCAGCCCGAACCTAGCGGGACGCACCGGGGAGCTGTTTTTT
CASSPNLAGRTGELFF
>.|TRBD1|TRBJ1-2|TRBV29-1
TGCAGCGTTGATACAGGGGGTGCCTATGGCTACACCTTC
CSVDTGGAYGYTF
>.|.|TRBJ2-7|TRBV6-5
TGTGCCAGCACCCTGAGCCACGAGCAGTACTTC
CASTLSHEQYF
>.|.|TRBJ2-1|TRBV5-4
TGTGCCAGCAGCTCGAGTGGGGACACAAACTACAATGAGCAGTTCTTC
CASSSSGDTNYNEQFF
>.|.|TRBJ1-1|TRBV3-1/TRBV3-2
TGTGCCAGCAGCCAAACTAGACAGAACACTGAAGCTTTCTTT
CASSQTRQNTEAFF
>.|.|TRBJ2-3|TRBV5-1
TGCGCCAGCAGCTTGGGCACTACTTTGGGCACAGATACGCAGTATTTT
CASSLGTTLGTDTQYF
>few|.|TRBJ1-6|TRBV4-3
TGCGCCAGCAGCCAAGATCCAGACACGGAAGTTAAATCACCCCTCCACTTT
CASSQDPDTEVKSPLHF
>.|.|TRBJ1-1|TRBV19
TGTGCCAGTAGTATAGTAGTCCCTCAACAGGACCTGAACACTGAAGCTTTCTTT
CASSIVVPQQDLNTEAFF
>once|TRBD2|TRBJ2-3|TRBV18
TGTGCCAGCTCACCAAGCGGACTAGCGGGGGTAGATACGCAGTATTTT
CASSPSGLAGVDTQYF
>.|.|TRBJ1-2|TRBV19
TGTGCCAGCAATGTCGACGGGTCCGGGGGCTACACCTTC
CASNVDGSGGYTF
>.|.|TRBJ2-3|TRBV28
TGTGCCAGTACAGGGACAGATACGCAGTATTTT
CASTGTDTQYF
>.|.|TRBJ1-1|TRBV27
TGTGCCAGCAGTTTAGCTCCCAGGGTTACTGAAGCTTTCTTT
CASSLAPRVTEAFF
>.|TRBD2|TRBJ2-3|TRBV7-2
TGTGCCAGCAGCTTAGGGTTAGCGGGAGCGGGGGATACGCAGTATTTT
CASSLGLAGAGDTQYF
>.|.|TRBJ2-5|TRBV7-7
TGTGCCAGCAGCTTAGTGTTCAGTCTCCAAGAGACCCAGTACTTC
CASSLVFSLQETQYF
>.|TRBD1|TRBJ2-2|TRBV25-1
TGTGCCAGCAGTGAACCCGGGACAGCGAACACCGGGGAGCTGTTTTTT
CASSEPGTANTGELFF
>.|TRBD2|TRBJ2-5|TRBV6-2/TRBV6-3
TGTGCCAGCAGTTCGGTACGCGGGGGGGCCCGGGAGACCCAGTACTTC
CASSSVRGGARETQYF
>.|.|TRBJ2-4|TRBV7-2
TGTGCCAGCAGCTTATGGGGGGACATTCAGTACTTC
CASSLWGDIQYF
>.|.|TRBJ1-1|TRBV5-5
TGTGCCAGCAGCTTGGCATGGACAGAAAGCACTGAAGCTTTCTTT
CASSLAWTESTEAFF
>.|TRBD2|TRBJ2-1|TRBV7-6
TGTGCCAGCAGCGCAAATCCGGGACTAGCGGGGGAAGGTGAGCAGTTCTTC
CASSANPGLAGEGEQFF
>.|TRBD1|TRBJ2-7|TRBV6-2/TRBV6-3
TGTGCCAGCAGTTACTCGACAGGGGAGAGTGAGTACTTC
CASSYSTGESEYF
>.|.|TRBJ2-7|TRBV20-1
TGCAGTGCCGAGCGCAGCTACGAGCAGTACTTC
CSAERSYEQYF
>.|TRBD2|TRBJ2-7|TRBV28
TGTGCCAGCAGTCCGGCTAGCGGGGATCGTACGGGGCAGTACTTC
CASSPASGDRTGQYF
>.|TRBD2|TRBJ2-1|TRBV27
TGTGCCAGCAAGACTAGCGGGAGTTGGAATGAGCAGTTCTTC
CASKTSGSWNEQFF
>.|TRBD1|TRBJ1-6|TRBV11-2
TGTGCCAGCAGCTTCAGGGGGAATAATTCACCCCTCCACTTT
CASSFRGNNSPLHF
>.|.|TRBJ1-6|TRBV28
TGTGCCAGCAGTTCAACCGGGACTACGAATTCACCCCTCCACTTT
CASSSTGTTNSPLHF
>once|TRBD2|TRBJ2-5|TRBV13
TGTGCCAGCAGCTTAGAAGGGACTAGCGGGAGAGAGACCCAGTACTTC
CASSLEGTSGRETQYF
>.|TRBD1|TRBJ2-6|TRBV6-4
TGTGCCAGCAGTGACTCGTTCTTGGGACAGGGGAAATTTTATGGGGCCAACGTCCTGACTTTC
CASSDSFLGQGKFYGANVLTF
>once|TRBD2|TRBJ2-6|TRBV5-6
TGTGCCAGCAGCTTTTACCTAGCGGAGAGCTCTGGGGCCAACGTCCTGACTTTC
CASSFYLAESSGANVLTF
>.|TRBD1|TRBJ2-3|TRBV7-9
TGTGCCAGCAGCTCCTCCGTGGGCAGGGGGCTAGATACGCAGTATTTT
CASSSSVGRGLDTQYF
>.|.|TRBJ1-1|TRBV7-2
TGTGCCAGCAGCCCCCTCTGGAACAGCTACACTGAAGCTTTCTTT
CASSPLWNSYTEAFF
>.|TRBD2|TRBJ2-5|TRBV5-1
TGCGCCAGCAGCTTAAGTAGACTAGCGTTCCAAGAGACCCAGTACTTC
CASSLSRLAFQETQYF
>few|TRBD1|TRBJ2-1|TRBV7-3
TGTGCCAGCAGCACCACAACAGGGGAAGAGCAGTTCTTC
CASSTTTGEEQFF
>.|.|TRBJ1-2|TRBV3-1/TRBV3-2
TGTGCCAGCAGCCAAGATCGAAAGGCCCCTAGATATGGCTACACCTTC
CASSQDRKAPRYGYTF
>.|TRBD2|TRBJ2-3|TRBV4-2
TGTGCCAGCAGCCAAGTCAACTCGGCGGGAGCAGATACGCAGTATTTT
CASSQVNSAGADTQYF
>.|TRBD1|TRBJ2-3|TRBV2
TGTGCCAGCAGTGGACAGGGGGCTGACGCAGATACGCAGTATTTT
CASSGQGADADTQYF
>.|.|TRBJ1-2|TRBV15
TGTGCCACCAGCAGACCACAGCAGGGTCGGGGCTACACCTTC
CATSRPQQGRGYTF
>few|TRBD1|TRBJ1-1|TRBV7-8
TGTGCCAGCAGCTTAGTAGGGGGCGGACACTCGAACACTGAAGCTTTCTTT
CASSLVGGGHSNTEAFF
>.|.|TRBJ1-3|TRBV7-9
TGTGCCAGCCGACTGGTGGACTCTGGAAACACCATATATTTT
CASRLVDSGNTIYF
>few|.|TRBJ2-1|TRBV12-5
TGTGCTAGTGGTTTGTGGGACTCATGGGAGTATTACAATGAGCAGTTCTTC
CASGLWDSWEYYNEQFF
>.|.|TRBJ1-5|TRBV10-3
TGTGCCATCAGTGGGGACACGCAGGGCAATCAGCCCCAGCATTTT
CAISGDTQGNQPQHF
>.|.|TRBJ2-3|TRBV10-3
TGTGCCATCAGTGACCTGAGAGGAGATAGCACAGATACGCAGTATTTT
CAISDLRGDSTDTQYF
>.|.|TRBJ2-2|TRBV5-1
TGCGCCAGCAGCAGAGGGGGTGACACCGGGGAGCTGTTTTTT
CASSRGGDTGELFF
>.|.|TRBJ2-2|TRBV4-3
TGCGCCAGCAGATCCAGGGTAAACACCGGGGAGCTGTTTTTT
CASRSRVNTGELFF
>few|.|TRBJ1-1|TRBV6-2/TRBV6-3
TGTGCCAGCAGTTATGATCCAAGGGGCACTGAAGCTTTCTTT
CASSYDPRGTEAFF
>few|TRBD1|TRBJ2-1|TRBV29-1
TGCAGCGTTGATCCGGACAGGATGTATGAGCAGTTCTTC
CSVDPDRMYEQFF
>.|TRBD2|TRBJ2-1|TRBV29-1
TGCAGCGTCCGGACTAGCGGATACAATGAGCAGTTCTTC
CSVRTSGYNEQFF
>.|.|TRBJ1-2|TRBV5-1
TGCGCCAGCAGCCGAGGAGGGGACAACTATGGCTACACCTTC
CASSRGGDNYGYTF
>.|.|TRBJ2-5|TRBV7-9
TGTGCCAGCAGCTTAGTAGAGGAGACCCAGTACTTC
CASSLVEETQYF
>.|.|TRBJ2-2|TRBV7-6
TGTGCCAGCAGCTTGGGGCCGAGGAACACCGGGGAGCTGTTTTTT
CASSLGPRNTGELFF
>.|TRBD1|TRBJ2-7|TRBV5-1
TGCGCCAGCAGTGATCAGGGGGCCGGCGAGCAGTACTTC
CASSDQGAGEQYF